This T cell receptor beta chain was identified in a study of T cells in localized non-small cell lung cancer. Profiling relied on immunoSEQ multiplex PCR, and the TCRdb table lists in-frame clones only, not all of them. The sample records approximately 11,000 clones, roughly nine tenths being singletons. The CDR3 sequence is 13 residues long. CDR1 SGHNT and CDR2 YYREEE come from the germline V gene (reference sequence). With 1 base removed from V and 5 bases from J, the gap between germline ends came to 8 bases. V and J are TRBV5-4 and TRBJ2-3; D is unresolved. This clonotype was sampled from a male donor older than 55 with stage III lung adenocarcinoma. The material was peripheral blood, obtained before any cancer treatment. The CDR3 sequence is CASSLMGVDTQYF. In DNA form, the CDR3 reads TGTGCCAGCAGCTTGATGGGTGTAGATACGCAGTATTTT.